The present T cell receptor (beta chain) was sequenced within a study of cytomegalovirus exposure and HLA in healthy donors. On this clone itself: Its antigen is unidentified.

A multiplex PCR was run with 60 Vbeta primers and 13 Jbeta primers. Some clones are missing from TCRdb's copy, which holds only in-frame ones; the method was immunoSEQ multiplex PCR. The table lists roughly 160,000 clones, approximately 82% of them singletons, with 7.5% to 9.5% in the top ten. The study's findings and limits: Later on, a genetic analysis was performed. It linked a missense variant in DCLRE1C with V- and J-gene trimming of TCR beta. It was only CMV serostatus that was available as immune exposure information. Within an earlier analysis, most TCR beta V segments proved productive either about 90% or about 30% of the time.

This TCR came from a male donor in good health and CMV-seropositive. Sequenced sample: PBMCs.

CDR3 in amino acids: CASSQGLNTEAFF. The CDR3 nucleotides are TGTGCCAGTAGTCAGGGGCTGAACACTGAAGCTTTCTTT. The rearrangement joins TRBV19 to TRBJ1-1; tentative D call: TRBD1 (6 bases). The V gene's germline CDR1 is LNHDA and CDR2 SQIVND (reference sequence). Trimming removed 5 bases from V and 0 bases from J, with 7 bases in between. The CDR3 runs to 13 residues.